The clone carrying this T cell receptor (beta chain) was recorded many times. As yet, its antigen is unknown. Arm-PCR of CDR3 regions with iRepertoire HTBI primers generated TCR beta libraries. TCRdb used MiXCR to reprocess the multiplex PCR reads, holding one entry per CDR3 protein. The sample holds 530,000 or so distinct CDR3 sequences, roughly 15% seen once. This sample stems from a study of regulatory T cells in long-lasting Graves disease. The wider study: Antithyroid drugs had been taken under 3 months by newly diagnosed Graves' patients.

General study points: Small numbers of samples may have cut accuracy. New patients shared about a thousand public clonotypes, fewer than the approximately 2,500 shared by persistent patients.

This CDR3 has 13 amino acids. Germline lookup yields CDR1 MDHEN and CDR2 SYDVKM. J gave up 1 base and V 8 bases, and 4 bases lay outside the gene matches. Regarding time point: newly diagnosed GD, antithyroid drugs for less than 3 months. TCR sequences were obtained from RNA taken from PBMCs. EDTA tubes were used for drawing approximately 8.4 milliliters of peripheral blood. The same data also went into a second study, on T cells in Graves' hyperthyroidism and ophthalmopathy.

This material consisted of peripheral blood mononuclear cells (PBMCs), taken at new diagnosis, from a patient treated with antithyroid drugs. The genes are TRBV28 and TRBJ2-5, with TRBD1 identical over 7 bases. The receptor was derived from a man aged 18 to 35 with Graves disease. CDR3: CASGTVFQETQYF. For the CDR3, the DNA is TGTGCCAGCGGGACAGTATTCCAAGAGACCCAGTACTTC.